This T cell receptor beta chain was captured by sequencing in a study of T cells in tuberculosis. Study at large: IGRA-negative adolescents, IGRA-positive adolescents with latent tuberculosis and adults with active tuberculosis formed this South African cohort. Study results and limitations: Samples were chosen by availability of cryopreserved specimens. Smaller distances to GMM-specific TCRs suggested their expansion in active tuberculosis. Smaller alpha distances in active tuberculosis partly reflected shorter CDR3-alpha lengths.

On this clone: Its antigen remains unidentified.

TCRdb's copy holds only in-frame clones and misses some; the assay was immunoSEQ multiplex PCR. The sample consists of 25,000 to 40,000 clones, roughly 90% of them appearing once. The material sequenced was PBMCs. This TCR came from a donor aged 5-35 years with latent tuberculosis or without tuberculosis infection. Some clones in this sample may be carry-over from other donors' samples.

The CDR3 nucleotides are TGCGCCAGCAGCTTGGGGGAGGTAAATACGCAGTATTTT. This gives the protein CASSLGEVNTQYF. V is TRBV5-1 and J is TRBJ2-3; TRBD2 might be the D (6 bases). This CDR3 is built from 13 residues. Germline CDR1 and CDR2: SGHRS and YFSETQ. V shed 0 bases and J shed 7 bases, with 9 bases lying between them.